A single T cell receptor beta chain is shown here with its context. The clone's antigen remains unknown. Per-base quality was not reported, and no clone a single base away is much larger than it. In total, approximately 610 healthy bone marrow donors made up the cohort. All cohort members were sampled while nominally healthy, although unrecorded immune exposures were likely present. The donor tested CMV seropositive and was one of the 289 seropositive cohort members. A peripheral blood sample was provided by each donor, and peripheral blood mononuclear cells were used for TCR beta sequencing. Genomic DNA was extracted from the blood cell samples with the Qiagen DNeasy Blood Extraction Kit. V loses 3 bases of germline sequence and J loses 7 bases, and the interval between the two ends is 17 bases. CDR1 and CDR2 are read off the germline V gene as SGDLS and YYNGEE. The CDR3 spans 16 residues, from the cysteine through the phenylalanine. The entry retains the CDR3 DNA only, 48 bases that are in frame from base 1.

This record belongs to a study of cytomegalovirus exposure and HLA in healthy donors (dated by TCRdb to between 2016 and 2019). General notes on the study: In an earlier analysis of approximately 640 of the donors, 250 to 350 Gb of sequence data and just under 120 million unique TCR beta sequences from 150 million to 200 million T cells were reported. Approximately 310 gigabases of sequencing data and tens of millions of unique TCR sequences made up an early release that covered several hundred HLA-typed donors. The genetic ancestry cluster associated with self-reported Caucasian donors included over 80% of the roughly 400 genotyped donors. The aim of the study was to test whether cataloging public T cell receptors could identify signatures of past pathogen exposure. Using immunosequencing, the study profiled T cell repertoires from 500 to 800 subjects and related those repertoires to cytomegalovirus serostatus. A separate validation cohort of over 95 different subjects was used in addition to the roughly 720-subject first cohort. The study combined high-throughput TCR immunosequencing, statistical association of individual TCRs with disease status, and machine learning to predict cytomegalovirus infection status. To study patterns of TCR occurrence, a later analysis re-analyzed previously published TCR beta repertoires from 650 to 750 donors and added high-resolution HLA genotyping. Rather than drawing on any new phenotypic data, the later analysis identified candidate immune exposures from TCR beta sequences and the way those sequences occurred across donors. An earlier analysis of some 500 of the donors used high-throughput TCR beta sequencing to judge whether each TCR beta V gene segment behaved as functional or pseudogenic. Alongside the repertoire data, information on donor age, sex, ethnicity and CMV serostatus was compiled. Genome-wide SNP genotypes for about 55% of the 666 donors were used in a later genetic analysis, which treated that subset as a discovery cohort. Every discovery cohort repertoire had been produced on one sequencing platform. HLA typing covered class I and class II loci at four-digit resolution. Typing coverage varied by locus: roughly 620-640 donors for A, B, C, DRB1 and DQB1; 522 for DQA1; approximately 610 for DPA1; approximately 470 for DPB1. Four to six DR-DQ haplotypes were handled as single units for association and clustering, since linkage in the cohort was strong. On average, about 200,000 unique TCR beta nucleotide sequences were sequenced per donor among 350 to 400 genotyped donors of the cohort, with around 19% of those sequences being non-productive.

To prepare the library, the immunoSEQ multiplex PCR assay was applied. For the multiplex PCR, a mixture combining 60 forward primers for TCR Vbeta segments and 13 reverse primers for TCR Jbeta segments was used. The CDR3 region of rearranged TCR beta genes was amplified from genomic DNA with a multiplex PCR assay. Amplified TCR beta libraries were sequenced as 87-base-pair reads on the Illumina HiSeq System. Per the original workflow: A later analysis tallied roughly 80 million unique TCR beta chains across the 610 or so repertoires, and about 10 million of those chains were shared by two or more donors. To remove PCR and sequencing errors, raw reads were error-corrected and collapsed into unique sequences using a nearest-neighbor algorithm that merged closely related sequences. CDR3 sequences were aligned to IMGT reference sequences to assign V, D and J gene segments. Each retained sequence needed at least a six-nucleotide match to both a V gene segment and a J gene segment. A rearrangement was called productive if the CDR3 had no stop codons and remained in frame with V and J, and every other rearrangement was called non-productive. Following IMGT convention, CDR3 was defined as the stretch from the second conserved V-encoded cysteine to the conserved J-encoded phenylalanine. The earlier analysis of 550 to 650 of the donors excluded any sequence lacking an unambiguous match to a single V gene segment. An earlier analysis of several hundred of the donors called V segments functional above 56.7% productive rearrangements and segregating when the between-donor standard deviation exceeded 5%. To diagnose cytomegalovirus status from the catalog of TCR beta chain sequences, a statistical classification framework was built. V and J gene assignment, in a later analysis, came from comparing TCR nucleotide sequences with IMGT/GENE-DB human TR gene sequences. A later analysis assigned CDR3 sequences and most-parsimonious VDJ recombination scenarios with the TCRdist pipeline. In a later analysis, each TCR beta chain was defined by its CDR3 amino acid sequence together with its V-gene family, and reads without a unique V-gene family were excluded. In a later analysis, 500 to 700 highly shared, low-generation-probability nucleotide sequences were removed to address suspected cross-contamination and a sequencing artifact. In a later analysis, a clonal expansion index was calculated for each public chain from normalized within-repertoire ranks of inferred template counts. In a later analysis, generation probabilities were computed with a VDJ recombination model fitted to out-of-frame rearrangements, and the resulting probabilities were checked against IGoR. Hypergeometric tests were used in a later analysis to score TCR-TCR, TCR-HLA and TCR-CMV co-occurrence, with a repertoire-size bias correction applied to the TCR pairs. To estimate false discovery rates, a later analysis permuted the HLA or CMV assignments 20 times. In a later analysis, co-occurring TCRs were grouped with DBSCAN, and TCRdist sequence similarity was added when clustering was performed within HLA-allele-positive subsets. Co-occurrence clustering excluded repertoires with fewer than 30,000 or more than 120,000 public chains, plus five with anomalous nucleotide sharing. The source is immuneACCESS, and TCRdb retained only in-frame sequences with V and J called. Part of the clones is not carried over; for the studies checked, unresolved V genes explain less than half of this, and the remainder is unexplained. V and J calls plus clone size are reproduced from that table; the DNA served to infer D and trimming. The sample has 90,000 to 130,000 clones on record, over 65% of them singletons. About an eighth of the sample rests with the top ten.

Overall results and qualifications from the work: Some IMGT-functional V segments, including TRBV6-2 and TRBV6-3, could not be told apart with the 87-base-pair reads, so those segments were excluded. A later genetic analysis reported fewer N-insertions in productive TCRs among donors in an Asian-associated ancestry cluster than the roughly 670-donor mean. Compared with equally common non-associated chains, HLA-associated TCR beta chains in a later analysis were more clonally expanded and had lower generation probabilities. This cohort had only TCR beta chains sequenced, and the lack of alpha or paired-chain data limited which features could be detected. According to a later analysis, most CMV-associated TCR beta chains appeared to be HLA-restricted, and the HLA associations seemed to be driven largely by CMV exposure. Several of the top co-occurrence clusters appeared to be linked to parvovirus B19, influenza, CMV and Epstein-Barr virus, according to a later analysis. The presence/absence analyses assumed that sequencing depth was roughly uniform across donors, and that assumption may not be true. According to the authors, the approach could potentially be generalized to other disease states and immunological phenotypes. A cluster of highly shared sequence variants was judged likely to represent a technical artifact of the sequencing pipeline. In both the original and validation cohorts, the classifier was reported to diagnose cytomegalovirus status with high specificity and sensitivity. In the study, approximately 150 TCR beta chains were listed as associated with cytomegalovirus. CMV serostatus was the only immune exposure information available for the cohort. In a later analysis, the rate of TCR association differed among HLA loci, with DRB1 alleles having the most associated TCRs and HLA-C alleles having the fewest. When HLA alleles, especially DR and DQ, strongly co-occurred, attributing TCR associations to individual alleles was difficult. A later genetic analysis associated a missense DCLRE1C variant with V-gene and J-gene trimming of TCR beta chains, and an independent cohort replicated the association. Approximately 16 rarely observed V segments, including chromosome 9 orphons, were excluded from the earlier analysis of about 500 of the donors because counts were too low. Broadly in line with IMGT annotations, most TCR beta V segments showed up in productive rearrangements about 87% or about 30% of the time in an earlier analysis of about 500 of the donors. Correlated functional status among segregating V segments might reflect linkage disequilibrium, but an unknown experimental factor could not be ruled out. In vitro tests confirmed that a few of the cytomegalovirus-associated TCR beta chains recognize cytomegalovirus antigens. Across donors, most TCR sequences were observed very rarely, whereas some public TCRs were present in many individuals. Because some donors lacked HLA typing at each locus, the association tests relied only on the typed subset. A further reported finding was that TCR beta sequences accurately predicted the HLA-A and HLA-B alleles for most subjects in the first cohort. In a later analysis, 16,951 TCR beta sequences were associated with specific HLA alleles at a false discovery rate of 0.05.

The specimen was PBMCs. The source is a man aged 25 to 45 in good health and CMV-seropositive. The chain is made from TRBV9 and TRBJ1-6; TRBD1 could be the D gene, as 5 bases match. This receptor has the CDR3 CASSGTQGSDNSPLHF. The DNA sequence is given as TGTGCCAGCAGCGGAACCCAGGGAAGCGACAATTCACCCCTCCACTTT.